The next 18 T cell receptor beta chains were all read from a single sample in a study of control samples from healthy donors and cancer patients. Using immunoSEQ multiplex PCR, the repertoire was profiled, and TCRdb retains in-frame clones only, with some absent. The sample includes about 73,000 clones, roughly nine tenths of them seen just once. The sequenced sample consisted of PBMCs. The origin of the receptors is a man aged 55 to 70 with lung cancer.

The rearrangement links TRBV2 to TRBJ2-7; the match to TRBD1 covers 9 bases. The CDR3 extends over 14 amino acids. V lost 4 bases and J lost 4; bases outside the gene matches: 5. CDR1 and CDR2 from the germline V gene are SNHLY and FYNNEI. CDR3 bases: TGTGCCAGCAGTGGAGGGACAGGGAGTTACGAGCAGTACGTC. It is translated as CASSGGTGSYEQYV.

This clone was counted a single time. The CDR3: CASSSHEEQIAFF. For the CDR3, the DNA is TGCGCCAGCAGCTCCCACGAGGAGCAGATAGCTTTCTTT. J is TRBJ1-1 and V is TRBV5-1, with D unclear. The V end lost 3 bases, the J end lost 10 bases, and 16 bases lay between the germline ends. CDR1 and CDR2 (germline): SGHRS, YFSETQ. This CDR3 has 13 amino acids.

This chain links TRBV25-1 with TRBJ1-4; no definite D call. V shed 7 bases and J shed 5 bases, with 17 bases lying between them. The CDR3 is made up of 15 amino acids. Per the germline V gene, CDR1 is MGHDK and CDR2 is SYGVNS. The CDR3: CASTRSGSANEKLFF. CDR3 nucleotides: TGTGCCAGCACCCGATCCGGGTCTGCAAATGAAAAACTGTTTTTT. The full variable domain, rest sourced from reference TRBV25-1 and TRBJ1-4, is EADIYQTPRYLVIGTGKKITLECSQTMGHDKMYWYQQDPGMELHLIHYSYGVNSTEKGDLSSESTVSRIRTEHFPLTLESARPSHTSQYLCASTRSGSANEKLFFGSGTQLSVL.

In its sample, this clone was seen once. The rearrangement joins TRBV2 to TRBJ2-1; TRBD2 matches at 12 bases. CDR1 and CDR2 from the germline V gene are SNHLY and FYNNEI. This CDR3 has 15 residues. The J segment lost 6 bases and the V segment lost 7 bases, leaving 7 bases of the junction unmatched. The chain's CDR3 is CASMKLAGGSNEQFF. The CDR3 DNA is TGTGCCAGCATGAAACTAGCGGGGGGTTCCAATGAGCAGTTCTTC.

The CDR3 here is CASSYSQSSYEQYV. The CDR3 DNA sequence: TGTGCCAGCAGTTACTCGCAGAGCTCCTACGAGCAGTACGTC. This chain uses TRBV6-5 with TRBJ2-7, with D uncertain. Germline V gene sequence: CDR1 MNHEY, CDR2 SVGAGI. V was shortened by 0 bases and J by 0 bases, with 6 bases between the two germline ends. The CDR3 spans 14 residues.

The chain carries TRBV10-3 and TRBJ1-5, with TRBD1 as a possible D gene (5 bases). V was cut by 3 bases and J by 5 bases, with 14 bases left in between. Germline assignment: CDR1 ENHRY and CDR2 SYGVKD. The CDR3 has 15 residues. The CDR3 protein is CAISDSDVGDQPQHF. The DNA for the CDR3 is TGTGCCATCAGTGACTCGGACGTAGGGGATCAGCCCCAGCATTTT.

The V and J genes are TRBV11-2 and TRBJ2-7; D gene uncertain. Germline CDR1 reads SGHAT; CDR2 reads FQNNGV. The CDR3 loop spans 11 amino acids. With 4 bases removed from V and 4 bases from J, the gap between germline ends came to 5 bases. The CDR3 here is CASSSQYEQYF. The CDR3 DNA sequence: TGTGCCAGCAGCTCCCAATACGAGCAGTACTTC.

V and J are TRBV24-1 and TRBJ2-1; a possible D gene is TRBD1 (6 bases). Germline V gene sequence: CDR1 KGHDR, CDR2 SFDVKD. V shed 5 bases and J shed 6 bases, with 16 bases lying between them. The CDR3 is made up of 15 amino acids. The CDR3 here is CATSGHRASINEQFF. CDR3 in DNA: TGTGCCACCAGTGGTCACAGGGCATCGATCAATGAGCAGTTCTTC.

The J gene is TRBJ2-2, the V gene TRBV5-4; 8 positions agree with TRBD2. With 3 bases clipped from V and 0 bases from J, the junction kept 10 bases outside the gene matches. The germline V gene encodes CDR1 SGHNT and CDR2 YYREEE (reference sequence). The CDR3 covers 18 residues. The CDR3 sequence: CASSSRAGGTTNTGELFF. CDR3 in DNA: TGTGCCAGCAGCTCTCGCGCGGGGGGAACAACGAACACCGGGGAGCTGTTTTTT.

V gene TRBV27 combines with J gene TRBJ2-1; tentatively, D is TRBD1 (6 bases). The germline CDR1 and CDR2 sequences are MNHEY and SMNVEV (reference sequence). This CDR3 region has 14 residues. Trimming shortened V by 4 bases and J by 5 bases, and 12 bases separated the two germline ends. CDR3 DNA sequence: TGTGCCAGCAGTTACCGACAGGTAAACAATGAGCAGTTCTTC. Translated, it gives CASSYRQVNNEQFF.

V and J are TRBV5-6 and TRBJ2-5, with 8 positions matching TRBD1. Per germline, CDR1 SGHDT and CDR2 YYEEEE. J lost 5 bases, V lost 4 bases, and 4 bases had no gene match. The CDR3 spans 13 residues. CDR3 in amino acids: CASSGQGLETQYF. The CDR3 nucleotides read TGTGCCAGCAGCGGACAGGGTCTGGAGACCCAGTACTTC.

The chain has TRBV6-6 and TRBJ1-4; D is undetermined. Per germline, CDR1 MNHNY and CDR2 SVGAGI (reference sequence). Between the trimmed V and J ends, which lost 5 bases and 3 bases, there was a span of 13 bases. There are 15 residues in the CDR3. CDR3 sequence: CASSPGKWANEKLFF. The CDR3 coding sequence is TGTGCCAGCAGTCCGGGGAAGTGGGCTAATGAAAAACTGTTTTTT.

This chain uses TRBV11-3 with TRBJ1-1; weak D call: TRBD1 (6 bases). With 5 bases removed from V and 5 bases from J, the gap between germline ends came to 12 bases. This CDR3 is 13 amino acids long. Germline V gives CDR1 SGHNT, CDR2 YENEEA. CDR3 nucleotides: TGTGCCAGCAGCAGGGGGGGTGATACTGAAGCTTTCTTT. It yields the protein CASSRGGDTEAFF.

The chain carries TRBV6-5 and TRBJ2-6; D is ambiguous. CDR3 length: 12 residues. V was shortened by 6 bases and J by 4 bases, with 4 bases between the two germline ends. Germline V gene sequence: CDR1 MNHEY, CDR2 SVGAGI. The DNA for the CDR3 is TGTGCCAGCAGGACCGGGGCCAACGTCCTGACTTTC. This sequence encodes CASRTGANVLTF.

The chain couples TRBV30 to TRBJ1-4; 7 nucleotides match TRBD1. This CDR3 region has 14 residues. The V segment lost 3 bases and the J segment 3 bases; nucleotides outside the gene matches: 4. Per the germline V gene, CDR1 is GTSNPN and CDR2 is SVGIG (reference sequence). The CDR3, as DNA: TGTGCCTGGAGGGGACAGTTCGCTAATGAAAAACTGTTTTTT. It translates to CAWRGQFANEKLFF.

The rearrangement joins TRBV24-1 to TRBJ2-2, with TRBD1 matching 8 bases. Looked up from germline, CDR1 is KGHDR and CDR2 is SFDVKD. Trimming cost V 4 bases and J 5 bases; bases outside gene matches: 8. The CDR3 is 16 amino acids. CDR3 residues: CATSEPRQGRTGELFF. The CDR3 DNA sequence: TGTGCCACCAGTGAGCCTCGACAGGGGAGGACCGGGGAGCTGTTTTTT.

The V and J genes are TRBV6-6 and TRBJ2-1, with D possibly matching TRBD1 (5 bases). There are 14 residues in the CDR3. Germline V gene sequence: CDR1 MNHNY, CDR2 SVGAGI (reference sequence). Trimming pared 6 bases from V and 7 bases from J, leaving 16 bases between. The CDR3, as DNA: TGTGCCAGCAGAGGTCAGGGTCATGGGAATGAGCAGTTCTTC. Translating gives CASRGQGHGNEQFF.

This rearrangement joins TRBV11-2 to TRBJ2-5, with a possible D match to TRBD1 (6 bases). The CDR3 length is 15 residues. The ends were cut back, 1 base at V and 0 bases at J, with 9 bases in the middle. CDR1 SGHAT and CDR2 FQNNGV come from the germline V gene. CDR3 in DNA: TGTGCCAGCAGCTTAGTCGGGACAAACCAAGAGACCCAGTACTTC. The encoded protein is CASSLVGTNQETQYF.